Below, 29 T cell receptor beta chains from the same sample are listed, as sequenced in a study of T-cell memory formation after mild COVID-19. Via MiXCR, TCRdb re-called the 5' RACE reads, giving one row per CDR3 protein. The data contain 350,000 to 450,000 distinct CDR3 sequences, over 15% of them singletons. The sample consisted of PBMCs or a T cell subset sorted from them (not recorded which). The receptors come from an adult woman who had mild COVID-19 (a few samples of this study predate the infection). Cell type and time point are not known.

The chain combines TRBV5-1 with TRBJ2-1; D uncertain. CDR3 size: 15 residues. V gave up 2 bases and J gave up 4 bases, with 13 bases separating them. CDR1 and CDR2 (germline): SGHRS, YFSETQ. CDR3 DNA: TGCGCCAGCAGCTTCGACTGGGATCCGTACAATGAGCAGTTCTTC. This translates into CASSFDWDPYNEQFF.

This clonotype turned up a few times. V usage is TRBV7-9 and J usage is TRBJ1-2; D may be TRBD1 (5 bases). Germline V gives CDR1 SEHNR, CDR2 FQNEAQ (reference sequence). This CDR3 region has 13 residues. The germline V and J ends were trimmed by 3 bases and 8 bases, with 13 bases remaining between them. CDR3 sequence: CASSFRGVGGYTF. Here the CDR3 DNA reads TGTGCCAGCAGCTTCCGAGGGGTTGGGGGCTACACCTTC. The entire variable domain, with the rest obtained from reference TRBV7-9 and TRBJ1-2, is as follows: DTGVSQNPRHKITKRGQNVTFRCDPISEHNRLYWYRQTLGQGPEFLTYFQNEAQLEKSRLLSDRFSAERPKGSFSTLEIQRTEQGDSAMYLCASSFRGVGGYTFGSGTRLTVV.

This clonotype was found a few times. The chain carries TRBV2 and TRBJ2-1, with 9 bases fitting TRBD1. Germline V gene data show CDR1 as SNHLY and CDR2 as FYNNEI. The CDR3 loop spans 15 amino acids. V trimming: 4 bases; J trimming: 7 bases; junction bases outside the gene matches: 8. In nucleotides, the CDR3 is TGTGCCAGCAGTGTAACCCGACAGGGGGGGAATGAGCAGTTCTTC. Protein sequence: CASSVTRQGGNEQFF.

Only a few counts were recorded for this clonotype. The chain recombines TRBV12-3 or TRBV12-4 with TRBJ1-2; 8 bases match TRBD1. CDR3 length equals 14 residues. The V gene end was trimmed by 10 bases and the J gene end by 6 bases; junction bases not matched to a gene: 13. The DNA of the CDR3 is TGTGCCACCAAATATCAGGGGGCGGCGAATGGCTACACCTTC. Translation gives CATKYQGAANGYTF.

The chain is built from TRBV18 and TRBJ2-5, with TRBD1 as a possible D gene (5 bases). In germline, CDR1 is KGHSH, CDR2 LQKENI. The CDR3 spans 15 residues. V lost 6 bases, J lost 4 bases, and 18 bases lay in between. The CDR3 DNA is TGTGCCAGCTCTAGGGGATCTCCCCGAGGAGAGACCCAGTACTTC. Protein product: CASSRGSPRGETQYF. Using reference TRBV18 and TRBJ2-5 for the parts outside the CDR3, the full variable domain is NAGVMQNPRHLVRRRGQEARLRCSPMKGHSHVYWYRQLPEEGLKFMVYLQKENIIDESGMPKERFSAEFPKEGPSILRIQQVVRGDSAAYFCASSRGSPRGETQYFGPGTRLLVL.

This chain joins TRBV20-1 and TRBJ2-7; tentatively, D is TRBD1 (6 bases). V was trimmed by 5 bases and J by 0 bases, leaving 14 bases between them. The germline V gene encodes CDR1 DFQATT and CDR2 SNEGSKA (reference sequence). The CDR3 has 14 amino acids. CDR3 loop: CSALDRPSSYEQYF. DNA of the CDR3: TGCAGTGCTCTTGACAGGCCGAGCTCCTACGAGCAGTACTTC.

This clonotype showed up just a few times. The chain carries TRBV29-1 and TRBJ1-5; 8 nucleotides line up with TRBD1. After removal of 4 bases from V and 5 bases from J, the junction contained 4 bases not matched to a gene. Germline V lookup: CDR1 SQVTM, CDR2 ANQGSEA. The CDR3 is made up of 13 amino acids. The CDR3 DNA sequence: TGCAGCGTTGGGACAGGGTTACATCAGCCCCAGCATTTT. This translates into CSVGTGLHQPQHF.

With regard to this clonotype: A read error may account for a junction end that differs from germline. The chain couples TRBV29-1 to TRBJ2-1; TRBD1 might be the D (5 bases). This CDR3 is 10 amino acids long. The germline V gene has CDR1 SQVTM and CDR2 ANQGSEA. In nucleotides, the CDR3 is TGCAGCGTTGAAACCACAGGATGGATCTTC. Translated, it gives CSVETTGWIF.

This clonotype was seen only a few times. V usage is TRBV4-1 and J usage is TRBJ2-7, with D possibly matching TRBD1 (6 bases). The CDR3 has 15 amino acids. CDR1 MGHRA and CDR2 YSYEKL come from the germline V gene. Trimming removed 0 bases at V and 5 bases at J, with 14 bases between. This CDR3 reads CASSQDGQGTDEQYF. As DNA, the CDR3 is TGCGCCAGCAGCCAAGATGGGCAGGGGACGGACGAGCAGTACTTC.

This clonotype has more than one count but fewer than ten. This chain connects TRBV30 to TRBJ2-7; D remains unclear. Trimming removed 0 bases at V and 7 bases at J, with 16 bases between. CDR1 and CDR2 (germline): GTSNPN, SVGIG (reference sequence). The CDR3 is 14 residues long. The CDR3 sequence: CAWSVSQVLREQYF. CDR3 nucleotide sequence: TGTGCCTGGAGTGTATCGCAGGTACTACGGGAGCAGTACTTC.

V gene TRBV28 combines with J gene TRBJ2-7; 11 nucleotides agree with TRBD2. In germline, CDR1 is MDHEN, CDR2 SYDVKM. V shed 10 bases, J shed 7 bases, and the junction held 15 bases outside the gene matches. The CDR3 extends over 15 amino acids. The CDR3 bases are TGTGCCACCGAATATAGCGGGGGGGCAAGTAGGGAGCAGTACTTC. It is translated as CATEYSGGASREQYF.

This clonotype occurred a few times. This rearrangement joins TRBV9 to TRBJ1-2; D remains unclear. CDR3 size: 13 residues. Looked up from germline, CDR1 is SGDLS and CDR2 is YYNGEE. Trimming removed 2 bases from V and 4 bases from J, with 9 bases in between. The CDR3 nucleotides read TGTGCCAGCAGCGTTGACGGACTCTATGGCTACACCTTC. Its translation: CASSVDGLYGYTF.

This clonotype came up a few times. V is TRBV7-9 and J is TRBJ2-5; either TRBD1 or TRBD2 may supply D (7 bases each). The length of the CDR3 is 17 residues. V shed 5 bases and J shed 1 base, with 20 bases lying between them. Germline V gene lookup returns CDR1 SEHNR and CDR2 FQNEAQ (reference sequence). This CDR3 reads CASSPRGRGPSQETQYF. Written as DNA, the CDR3 is TGTGCCAGCAGCCCTAGGGGGCGGGGGCCAAGCCAAGAGACCCAGTACTTC.

This chain links TRBV12-3 or TRBV12-4 with TRBJ2-1; D gene uncertain. With 5 bases removed from V and 3 bases from J, the gap between germline ends came to 14 bases. The CDR3 covers 15 residues. The CDR3 region has the DNA TGTGCCAGCAGTCCTTTGACATTCGTCTACAATGAGCAGTTCTTC. Its protein is CASSPLTFVYNEQFF.

In its sample, this clonotype was seen a few times. The chain uses TRBV7-2 and TRBJ2-3; D not certain. The CDR3 is 14 amino acids. V was cut by 1 base and J by 2 bases, with 7 bases left in between. Germline V gene lookup returns CDR1 SGHTA and CDR2 FQGNSA. The DNA of the CDR3 is TGTGCCAGCAGCTTAGTTACCTTCACAGATACGCAGTATTTT. This sequence encodes CASSLVTFTDTQYF.

V usage is TRBV5-1 and J usage is TRBJ1-1; D possibly corresponds to TRBD1 (5 bases). Germline CDR1 is SGHRS and CDR2 is YFSETQ. V lost 7 bases and J 6 bases, leaving 10 bases between the germline ends. There are 11 residues in the CDR3. The DNA of the CDR3 is TGCGCCAGCGGTTGGGGCCCTGAAGCTTTCTTT. Protein: CASGWGPEAFF.

The V call is TRBV9, the J call TRBJ2-7; 9 bases match TRBD1. The CDR3 is 14 residues long. After removal of 0 bases from V and 6 bases from J, the junction contained 4 bases not matched to a gene. Germline CDR1 and CDR2: SGDLS and YYNGEE. The CDR3 bases are TGTGCCAGCAGCGTAGAGAACAGGGGGCCCGAGCAGTACTTC. Its protein product is CASSVENRGPEQYF.

This clonotype was found a few times. The chain is built from TRBV11-1 and TRBJ2-3; D unclear. The CDR3 length is 16 residues. Trimming shortened V by 5 bases and J by 0 bases, and 15 bases separated the two germline ends. From germline, CDR1 is SGHAT and CDR2 FQDESV (reference sequence). The CDR3 reads CASSNYQVASTDTQYF. The CDR3 region has the DNA TGTGCCAGCAGCAACTACCAGGTGGCTAGCACAGATACGCAGTATTTT.

This rearrangement joins TRBV7-8 to TRBJ2-3; the D gene is possibly TRBD1 (5 bases). Germline CDR1 reads SGHVS; CDR2 reads FQNEAQ. The V end lost 5 bases, the J end lost 1 base, and 16 bases lay between the germline ends. The CDR3 contains 16 residues. CDR3 region: CASSPDSRLGTDTQYF. As DNA, the CDR3 is TGTGCCAGCAGCCCTGACAGCCGTTTAGGCACAGATACGCAGTATTTT.

This clonotype was found a few times. The chain couples TRBV6-1 to TRBJ2-7, with 11 bases lining up with TRBD2. Trimming cost V 1 base and J 4 bases; bases outside gene matches: 3. Germline V gene lookup returns CDR1 MNHNS and CDR2 SASEGT. The CDR3 consists of 15 residues. The CDR3: CASSEGLAGGYEQYF. DNA for the CDR3: TGTGCCAGCAGTGAAGGCCTAGCGGGAGGTTACGAGCAGTACTTC.

The rearrangement links TRBV15 to TRBJ2-7; possibly TRBD1 for D (6 bases). The CDR3 sequence is 16 residues long. Trimming cost V 1 base and J 1 base, with 14 bases left between them. Germline-derived CDR1 and CDR2 are LNHNV and YYDKDF (reference sequence). The CDR3 DNA reads TGTGCCACCAGCAGAGTAGGGGGATTGAAATCCTACGAGCAGTACTTC. It is translated as CATSRVGGLKSYEQYF.

The chain has TRBV18 and TRBJ2-2, with D hard to call. V was trimmed by 2 bases and J by 3 bases, leaving 10 bases between them. The germline gives CDR1 KGHSH, CDR2 LQKENI. CDR3 length equals 15 residues. CDR3 nucleotides: TGTGCCAGCTCACCAAGGCGGCAAGACACCGGGGAGCTGTTTTTT. Protein product: CASSPRRQDTGELFF. The complete variable domain, with remaining parts taken from reference TRBV18 and TRBJ2-2, reads NAGVMQNPRHLVRRRGQEARLRCSPMKGHSHVYWYRQLPEEGLKFMVYLQKENIIDESGMPKERFSAEFPKEGPSILRIQQVVRGDSAAYFCASSPRRQDTGELFFGEGSRLTVL.

This clonotype showed up many times. The chain has TRBV4-2 and TRBJ2-1, with D possibly being TRBD2 (5 bases). The germline V and J ends were trimmed by 0 bases and 1 base, with 7 bases remaining between them. The CDR3 loop spans 15 amino acids. Germline V lookup: CDR1 LGHNA, CDR2 YNFKEQ. CDR3: CASSQDPGSYNEQFF. The CDR3 nucleotides read TGTGCCAGCAGCCAAGACCCGGGATCCTACAATGAGCAGTTCTTC.

The chain recombines TRBV6-4 with TRBJ2-1, with 11 bases aligning to TRBD2. CDR1 and CDR2 (germline): MRHNA, SNTAGT. V was pared by 6 bases and J by 6 bases, with 7 bases of the junction left unmatched. The length of the CDR3 is 15 residues. The chain's CDR3 is CASSPTSGVINEQFF. The CDR3 bases are TGTGCCAGCAGCCCGACTAGCGGGGTGATCAATGAGCAGTTCTTC.

The chain carries TRBV11-2 and TRBJ2-5; D uncertain. The CDR3 runs 15 residues. From germline, CDR1 is SGHAT and CDR2 FQNNGV. Between the trimmed V and J ends, which lost 4 bases and 1 base, there was a span of 13 bases. DNA for the CDR3: TGTGCCAGCAGCTCTCGGGCAGTTTTCCAAGAGACCCAGTACTTC. Its translation: CASSSRAVFQETQYF.

This clonotype was detected a few times. At one end the junction does not follow the germline gene, possibly because of a read error. The rearrangement joins TRBV12-3 or TRBV12-4 to TRBJ1-2, with D unclear. The CDR3 length is 11 residues. In DNA, the CDR3 is TGTGCCAGCAGTTCCGGGCCCTCTCTTGTCTTC. It translates to CASSSGPSLVF.

J is TRBJ2-3 and V is TRBV20-1; D is undetermined. The CDR3 has 11 amino acids. Trimming left V 6 bases short and J 1 base short, with 5 bases between. The V gene's germline CDR1 is DFQATT and CDR2 SNEGSKA (reference sequence). The CDR3: CSADRTDTQYF. The CDR3 coding sequence is TGCAGTGCGGATCGCACAGATACGCAGTATTTT.

The chain has TRBV5-1 and TRBJ2-7; D possibly uses TRBD1 or TRBD2 (6 bases each). The CDR3 has 14 amino acids. V was pared by 6 bases and J by 3 bases, with 16 bases between. Germline values: CDR1 SGHRS, CDR2 YFSETQ. CDR3 region: CASNRGQGVYEQYF. The CDR3 DNA is TGCGCCAGCAACCGGGGGCAGGGAGTCTACGAGCAGTACTTC.

This clonotype was seen more than once but under ten times. The chain has TRBV5-1 and TRBJ2-4; no firm D call. Germline CDR1 reads SGHRS; CDR2 reads YFSETQ. V lost 1 base and J 2 bases, leaving 10 bases between the germline ends. This CDR3 spans 15 amino acids. For the CDR3, the DNA is TGCGCCAGCAGCTTGTCAGCCCCCACCAAAAACATTCAGTACTTC. Amino acids: CASSLSAPTKNIQYF. Drawing the rest from reference TRBV5-1 and TRBJ2-4, the complete variable domain is KAGVTQTPRYLIKTRGQQVTLSCSPISGHRSVSWYQQTPGQGLQFLFEYFSETQRNKGNFPGRFSGRQFSNSRSEMNVSTLELGDSALYLCASSLSAPTKNIQYFGAGTRLSVL.